This paragraph reports one TCR beta chain. Its specificity is not known. With 60 Vbeta and 13 Jbeta primers, the PCR was carried out. Assay used: immunoSEQ multiplex PCR; TCRdb lists only in-frame clones, some missing. The table includes about 180,000 clones, about 85% detected once. These data originate in a study of cytomegalovirus exposure and HLA in healthy donors. The overall study: As an earlier analysis found, about 179 million T cells yielded about 120 million unique TCR beta sequences. Genotyping of roughly 400 donors showed that around 85% belonged to the Caucasian-associated ancestry cluster. The study's findings and limits: In vitro work confirmed that three CMV-associated chains recognize CMV antigens. A later analysis linked a missense variant in DCLRE1C to the trimming of TCR beta V and J genes.

Between the trimmed V and J ends, which lost 5 bases and 0 bases, there was a span of 8 bases. This CDR3 is built from 14 residues. Germline loops: CDR1 SEHNR, CDR2 FQNEAQ (reference sequence). This TCR came from a girl aged 10-17 years in good health and CMV-seropositive. What was sequenced was PBMCs. V is TRBV7-9 and J is TRBJ1-5; no definite D call. The CDR3 DNA reads as TGTGCCAGCAGCCTTAGCAGTAGCAATCAGCCCCAGCATTTT. Amino acid sequence: CASSLSSSNQPQHF.